These 10 T cell receptor beta chains came from one sample sequenced in a study of T cell responses to AZD1222 COVID-19 vaccine (TCRdb year 2021). The receptor library was made with the immunoSEQ multiplex PCR assay. The clones in this table, taken by TCRdb from immuneACCESS, are in-frame only. Not every clone is retained; where verified, under half of the shortfall comes from an unresolved V gene, and the cause of the rest is unknown. This sample gives 150,000 to 170,000 clones in total; roughly nine tenths of them show up just once. The top ten clonotypes cover 15% to 20% of the sample. The time point tag for this specimen amounts to: baseline before first vaccination. This specimen consisted of peripheral blood, obtained on day 0 of AZD1222 vaccination. The source of these receptors is an adult in good health.

This CDR3 reads CSASQGARSYEQYF. In DNA, the CDR3 is TGCAGTGCGAGTCAGGGGGCGCGATCCTACGAGCAGTACTTC. This chain connects TRBV20-1 to TRBJ2-7; 8 bases align to TRBD1. Germline values: CDR1 DFQATT, CDR2 SNEGSKA (reference sequence). The CDR3 has 14 amino acids. V lost 6 bases and J lost 1; bases outside the gene matches: 8.

This chain uses TRBV5-6 with TRBJ2-3, with D unclear. CDR1 and CDR2 (germline): SGHDT, YYEEEE. This CDR3 is 14 amino acids long. V was pared by 1 base and J by 4 bases, with 10 bases between. The CDR3 DNA reads TGTGCCAGCAGCTTGCCTCTGGATCCAGATACGCAGTATTTT. This encodes CASSLPLDPDTQYF. The full variable domain, rest sourced from reference TRBV5-6 and TRBJ2-3, is DAGVTQSPTHLIKTRGQQVTLRCSPKSGHDTVSWYQQALGQGPQFIFQYYEEEERQRGNFPDRFSGHQFPNYSSELNVNALLLGDSALYLCASSLPLDPDTQYFGPGTRLTVL.

This clone showed up just once. This CDR3 is CASSLGSGEGYTF. CDR3 sequence (DNA): TGCGCCAGCAGCTTGGGGTCAGGGGAGGGCTACACCTTC. V usage is TRBV5-1 and J usage is TRBJ1-2, with D tentatively TRBD1 (6 bases). The germline CDR1 and CDR2 sequences are SGHRS and YFSETQ. V was shortened by 0 bases and J by 8 bases, with 11 bases between the two germline ends. The CDR3 loop spans 13 amino acids.

The CDR3 protein is CASSLSTQAYEQYF. The CDR3 bases are TGTGCCAGCTCACTATCCACCCAAGCCTACGAGCAGTACTTC. The chain couples TRBV18 to TRBJ2-7; D gene unclear. The V gene's germline CDR1 is KGHSH and CDR2 LQKENI. V was shortened by 4 bases and J by 2 bases, with 12 bases between the two germline ends. CDR3 length: 14 residues.

This chain links TRBV12-5 with TRBJ2-3, with D perhaps TRBD1 (5 bases). V was pared by 5 bases and J by 4 bases, with 10 bases between. Germline V gene sequence: CDR1 LGHNT, CDR2 FRNRAP. The CDR3 covers 13 residues. The CDR3 reads CASGPPGSDTQYF. The CDR3 region has the DNA TGTGCTAGTGGTCCACCAGGGTCAGATACGCAGTATTTT.

The CDR3 protein is CASSALTGDYGYTF. The CDR3 coding sequence is TGTGCCAGCAGCGCCCTGACAGGGGACTATGGCTACACCTTC. The chain combines TRBV7-9 with TRBJ1-2; 8 nucleotides line up with TRBD1. The CDR3 runs 14 residues. The junction had 5 bases not matched to a gene; V was cut back by 5 bases and J by 3 bases. Germline V CDR1 and CDR2: SEHNR, FQNEAQ (reference sequence).

V is TRBV7-3 and J is TRBJ1-2; D gene ambiguous. The CDR3 is made up of 12 amino acids. V lost 4 bases and J 8 bases, leaving 11 bases between the germline ends. The germline V gene encodes CDR1 SGHTA and CDR2 FQGTGA. The CDR3: CASSSGGIGYTF. In nucleotides, the CDR3 is TGTGCCAGCAGCTCCGGAGGGATCGGCTACACCTTC. Drawing the rest from reference TRBV7-3 and TRBJ1-2, the complete variable domain is GAGVSQTPSNKVTEKGKYVELRCDPISGHTALYWYRQSLGQGPEFLIYFQGTGAADDSGLPNDRFFAVRPEGSVSTLKIQRTERGDSAVYLCASSSGGIGYTFGSGTRLTVV.

This clone came up once. Written as DNA, the CDR3 is TGTGCCACCAGCAGAGATGCGGGACGAGTATACAATGAGCAGTTCTTC. Its protein product is CATSRDAGRVYNEQFF. The chain couples TRBV15 to TRBJ2-1, with D perhaps matching TRBD2 (6 bases). Germline V gene lookup returns CDR1 LNHNV and CDR2 YYDKDF (reference sequence). V lost 0 bases and J lost 4, with 13 bases in between. The CDR3 length is 16 residues.

This chain uses TRBV10-3 with TRBJ1-2; D gene unclear. The CDR3 loop spans 15 amino acids. Germline CDR1 ENHRY, CDR2 SYGVKD. Between the trimmed V and J ends, which lost 2 bases and 4 bases, there was a span of 14 bases. In DNA, the CDR3 is TGTGCCATCAGTGAGAGGACGGGGTTAATCTATGGCTACACCTTC. This gives the protein CAISERTGLIYGYTF.

This chain links TRBV3-1 (or the pseudogene TRBV3-2) with TRBJ2-3; 11 bases match TRBD2. The CDR3 length is 19 residues. Unmatched junction bases numbered 17, after V lost 3 bases and J lost 6 bases. Germline CDR1 LGHDT, CDR2 YNNKEL (reference sequence). The CDR3 sequence is CASSQYLAGGSKVSDTQYF. The CDR3 bases are TGTGCCAGCAGCCAGTACCTAGCGGGGGGTTCCAAGGTCTCTGATACGCAGTATTTT.